The 7 T cell receptor beta chains in this list originate from one sample, sequenced in a study of blood T cell repertoires in COVID-19. Some clones are missing from TCRdb's copy, which holds only in-frame ones; the method was immunoSEQ multiplex PCR. Found here are under 45,000 clones, about 87% of them singletons; the top ten hold over 1%. Sequencing was done on a sample of peripheral blood. The source of these receptors is a woman aged 40 to 55 with acute or convalescent COVID-19.

This chain uses TRBV4-1 with TRBJ1-4, with TRBD1 matching over 10 bases. This CDR3 has 16 amino acids. V was pared by 4 bases and J by 7 bases, with 9 bases of the junction left unmatched. Germline CDR1 MGHRA, CDR2 YSYEKL. The CDR3, as DNA: TGCGCCAGCAGCCGAATTCCCGGGACAGGGGCTGAAAAACTGTTTTTT. This gives the protein CASSRIPGTGAEKLFF.

This chain links TRBV20-1 with TRBJ2-1; weak D call: TRBD2 (7 bases). Deletions cut 3 bases from V and 6 bases from J, with 12 bases between. The CDR3 sequence is 13 residues long. Looked up from germline, CDR1 is DFQATT and CDR2 is SNEGSKA (reference sequence). This chain's CDR3 is CSASKGGLNEQFF. In nucleotides, the CDR3 is TGCAGTGCTAGTAAGGGGGGGCTCAATGAGCAGTTCTTC.

The chain carries TRBV12-3 or TRBV12-4 and TRBJ1-4; TRBD1 matches 8 bases. This CDR3 spans 12 amino acids. Losses at the gene ends were 8 bases for V and 8 bases for J; bases not matched to a gene: 4. The CDR3 loop is CASGDRGEKLFF. Written as DNA, the CDR3 is TGTGCCAGCGGAGACAGGGGCGAAAAACTGTTTTTT.

This chain connects TRBV19 to TRBJ1-3; no definite D call. Trimming removed 6 bases from V and 8 bases from J, with 20 bases in between. The CDR3 is 15 residues long. Germline V gene data show CDR1 as LNHDA and CDR2 as SQIVND (reference sequence). In nucleotides, the CDR3 is TGTGCCAGTAGCCCTGGACTACTCCTGGTCGACACCATATATTTT. Protein sequence: CASSPGLLLVDTIYF.

The rearrangement links TRBV6-2 or TRBV6-3 to TRBJ2-5; the D is unclear. The CDR3 contains 14 residues. With 2 bases removed from V and 2 bases from J, the gap between germline ends came to 9 bases. CDR1 and CDR2 from the germline V gene are MNHEY and SVGEGT. The CDR3: CASSYVARQETQYF. DNA for the CDR3: TGTGCCAGCAGTTACGTAGCACGTCAAGAGACCCAGTACTTC.

The chain combines TRBV6-2 or TRBV6-3 with TRBJ2-2; 7 bases fit TRBD2. The CDR3 is 15 residues long. Germline loops: CDR1 MNHEY, CDR2 SVGEGT. J lost 7 bases, V lost 0 bases, and 5 bases had no gene match. The CDR3 nucleotides are TGTGCCAGCAGTTACTCGGGAGGGGACGGCGGGGAGCTGTTTTTT. Protein sequence: CASSYSGGDGGELFF.

This clone was recorded once. The chain has TRBV5-6 and TRBJ2-7, with 7 bases identical to TRBD1. The CDR3 spans 15 residues. From germline, CDR1 is SGHDT and CDR2 YYEEEE. V dropped 2 bases and J dropped 4; count of bases not matched to a gene: 9. The CDR3 sequence: CASSFRKGARYEQYF. The CDR3 DNA is TGTGCCAGCAGCTTTCGAAAGGGGGCGCGGTACGAGCAGTACTTC.